This TCR beta chain derives from a study of blood T cell repertoires in COVID-19. The CDR3 totals 15 residues. The V end was cut by 1 base, the J end by 1 base, with 8 bases between. Germline CDR1 LNHNV, CDR2 YYDKDF (reference sequence). Assay used: immunoSEQ multiplex PCR; TCRdb lists only in-frame clones, some missing. This repertoire shows 300,000 to 350,000 clones, under 90% found once; its top ten account for less than 9.5%. This chain uses TRBV15 with TRBJ2-1; no clear D. The receptor's source is a woman aged 25 to 39 who had recovered from COVID-19. Sequencing input: PBMCs or T cells enriched from blood (not recorded which). CDR3 in amino acids: CATSRAGLSYNEQFF. CDR3 DNA: TGTGCCACCAGCAGAGCTGGCTTATCCTACAATGAGCAGTTCTTC.